The entry below describes one T cell receptor (beta chain). No antigen is known for it. These data originate in a study of T cells in Graves' hyperthyroidism and ophthalmopathy. RNA transcripts provided the source from which TCR beta CDR3 regions were amplified. The HTBI primer set drove a first-round RT-PCR of the TCR CDR3. TCRdb recomputed calls from the multiplex PCR reads with MiXCR, one row per CDR3 protein. This table holds roughly 550,000 distinct CDR3 sequences, 15% to 20% found once. Patients having uncontrolled infection, another autoimmune disease, pregnancy or lactation were not included. Each diagnosis was grounded in clinical symptoms, serum thyroxine and TRAb, thyroid ultrasound, and orbital computed tomography. Out of roughly 9.1 ml of fresh peripheral blood came the PBMCs. Study-wide results and caveats: A model of 13 V-J pairs discriminated ophthalmopathy from stable hyperthyroidism.

The V end was cut by 0 bases, the J end by 2 bases, with 10 bases between. The CDR3 contains 16 residues. The germline V gene has CDR1 KGHDR and CDR2 SFDVKD. This rearrangement joins TRBV24-1 to TRBJ2-1; D is perhaps TRBD2 (5 bases). The source material was blood. This clonotype originated in a woman aged 30 to 39 with Graves' ophthalmopathy. DNA for the CDR3: TGTGCCACCAGTGATTTGTTCCCTAGCACCTACAATGAGCAGTTCTTC. This gives the protein CATSDLFPSTYNEQFF.